The 10 T cell receptor beta chains listed next were all sequenced from one sample in a study of tissue T cells after allogeneic stem cell transplantation. The time point is: mouse harvest day 7 after allogeneic transplant. Each mouse received 10^7 T-cell-depleted marrow cells plus 10^6 splenic CD5+ T cells by tail vein. Clones were sequenced by immunoSEQ multiplex PCR, and TCRdb holds only the in-frame ones, with some missing. The data hold roughly 8,700 clones, with 40% to 55% observed a single time. Source material: gut tissue. These TCRs come from a female BALB/c mouse given C57BL/6 T cells with graft-versus-host disease after an allogeneic hematopoietic cell transplant.

As concerns this clone: Gene names and germline refer to mouse. Read data end 1 residue before the CDR3 end; the end is taken from the germline J gene. This rearrangement joins TRBV3 to TRBJ1-4; 10 nucleotides align to TRBD1. CDR1 and CDR2 (germline): SNHLY, FYNGKV (reference sequence). Trimming removed 6 bases from V and 5 bases from J; junction bases left unmatched: 3. The CDR3 sequence is 14 residues long. The CDR3 sequence is CASRPGQGNERLFF. Incomplete CDR3 DNA: TGTGCCAGCAGGCCGGGACAGGGGAACGAAAGATTATTT.

In regard to this clone: Genes here carry mouse names. The CDR3 end lies 1 residue beyond the end of the read and is filled in from the germline J gene. The chain joins TRBV12-1 to TRBJ2-3; 12 positions agree with TRBD2. From germline, CDR1 is SGHSN and CDR2 HYEKVE. The CDR3 consists of 17 residues. V dropped 3 bases and J dropped 1; count of bases not matched to a gene: 7. Here the CDR3 reads CASSARLGGRRAETLYF. CDR3 DNA, as far as it was read: TGTGCCAGCTCTGCCCGACTGGGGGGGCGCCGTGCAGAAACGCTGTAT.

Regarding this clone: Mouse names are used for the genes. The read falls 1 residue short of the CDR3 end, and the missing part is taken from the germline J gene. The chain combines TRBV3 with TRBJ2-4; 9 bases line up with TRBD2. The CDR3 has 14 amino acids. Trimming cost V 5 bases and J 4 bases; bases outside gene matches: 4. The germline V gene has CDR1 SNHLY and CDR2 FYNGKV (reference sequence). This chain's CDR3 is CASSPRLGENTLYF. The CDR3 bases that were read are TGTGCCAGCAGCCCTCGACTGGGGGAAAACACCTTGTAC. The full variable domain, completed using reference TRBV3 and TRBJ2-4, is GPKVLQIPSHQIIDMGQMVTLNCDPVSNHLYFYWYKQILGQQMEFLVNFYNGKVMEKSKLFKDQFSVERPDGSYFTLKIQPTALEDSAVYFCASSPRLGENTLYFGAGTRLSVL.

About this clone itself: Each gene name is a mouse one. The CDR3 end is not reached by the read, which stops 1 residue before it; the germline J gene fills it in. The chain employs TRBV3 and TRBJ1-1; 7 bases align to TRBD1. V was pared by 0 bases and J by 5 bases, with 3 bases of the junction left unmatched. This CDR3 is 14 amino acids long. Germline values: CDR1 SNHLY, CDR2 FYNGKV (reference sequence). Incomplete CDR3 DNA: TGTGCCAGCAGCTTAGCACAGGGGAGGACAGAAGTCTTC. Its translation: CASSLAQGRTEVF. The full-length CDR3 reads as CASSLAQGRTEVFF.

This clone qualifies as medium-sized. These gene names are mouse names. The CDR3 bases that were read are TGTGCCAGCAGTGATAGGGGGAGGACCGGGCAGCTCTAC. Protein: CASSDRGRTGQLY. The CDR3 in full is CASSDRGRTGQLYF. The chain has TRBV13-3 and TRBJ2-2; TRBD1 is a possible D gene (6 bases). The read halts 1 residue ahead of the CDR3 end, with the missing end drawn from the germline J gene. This CDR3 contains 14 residues. CDR1 and CDR2 (germline): NNHDY, SYVADS. Trimming removed 1 base at V and 5 bases at J, with 9 bases between. Variable domain in full (rest from reference TRBV13-3 and TRBJ2-2): EAAVTQSPRSKVAVTGGKVTLSCHQTNNHDYMYWYRQDTGHGLRLIHYSYVADSTEKGDIPDGYKASRPSQENFSLILELASLSQTAVYFCASSDRGRTGQLYFGEGSKLTVL.

Turning to this clone: All gene names here are mouse names. The sequenced fragment ends 1 residue before the CDR3 boundary, so the rest is inferred from the germline J gene. The rearrangement links TRBV12-2 to TRBJ1-5; 11 nucleotides align to TRBD1. Germline V gives CDR1 SGHLS, CDR2 HYDKME. Trimming took 4 bases from V and 4 from J; bases not matched to a gene: 2. The CDR3 length is 14 residues. Incomplete CDR3 DNA: TGTGCCAGCTCGGACAGGGGGCAGAACCAGGCTCCGCTT. Translation: CASSDRGQNQAPL. The full CDR3 protein is CASSDRGQNQAPLF.

This clone was counted only a few times. Genes and germline are mouse. The read halts 1 residue ahead of the CDR3 end, with the missing end drawn from the germline J gene. V is TRBV26 and J is TRBJ2-7, with D unclear. Per germline, CDR1 KGHPV and CDR2 FQNQEV (reference sequence). This CDR3 has 12 amino acids. With 1 base removed from V and 4 bases from J, the gap between germline ends came to 5 bases. The covered CDR3 bases are TGTGCCAGCAGTCTGTGGGGATATGAACAGTAC. This encodes CASSLWGYEQY. The entire CDR3 is CASSLWGYEQYF.

Concerning this clone itself: The gene names given are mouse names. The observed sequence ends 1 residue before the CDR3 terminus, with the missing tail filled in from the germline J gene. The chain joins TRBV23 to TRBJ1-2; the D call in the table, TRBD1, was not verified against the DNA. Germline lookup yields CDR1 KGHTA and CDR2 FQNQQP. This CDR3 spans 13 amino acids. The sequenced part of the CDR3 DNA is TGCTCCAGCAGGGGACAGTCAAACTCCGACTACACC. It encodes CSSRGQSNSDYT. The whole CDR3 protein reads CSSRGQSNSDYTF. Drawing the rest from reference TRBV23 and TRBJ1-2, the complete variable domain is DAAVTQKPRYLIKMKGQEAEMKCIPEKGHTAVFWYQQKQSKELKFLIYFQNQQPLDQIDMVKERFSAVCPSSSLCSLGIRTCEAEDSALYLCSSRGQSNSDYTFGSGTRLLVI.

About this clone itself: Gene and germline names: mouse. The read falls 1 residue short of the CDR3 end, and the missing part is taken from the germline J gene. This rearrangement joins TRBV13-1 to TRBJ2-3, with 13 nucleotides matching TRBD2. V lost 1 base, J lost 0 bases, and 5 bases stayed unmatched. Germline V lookup: CDR1 NSHNY, CDR2 SYGAGN. The CDR3 is 18 residues long. This chain's CDR3 is CASSDWDWGGESAETLYF. CDR3 bases read: TGTGCCAGCAGTGATTGGGACTGGGGGGGAGAAAGTGCAGAAACGCTGTAT.

Comment on this clone: Here the gene names and germline are mouse. From the germline J gene comes the end of the CDR3, since the read stops 1 residue before it. V usage is TRBV15 and J usage is TRBJ2-4; 10 nucleotides align to TRBD2. V was pared by 6 bases and J by 1 base, with 4 bases of the junction left unmatched. From germline, CDR1 is SGHND and CDR2 FRSKSL. The CDR3 runs 15 residues. The chain's CDR3 is CASRGTGARQNTLYF. Incomplete CDR3 DNA: TGTGCCAGCAGAGGGACTGGGGCGCGTCAAAACACCTTGTAC.